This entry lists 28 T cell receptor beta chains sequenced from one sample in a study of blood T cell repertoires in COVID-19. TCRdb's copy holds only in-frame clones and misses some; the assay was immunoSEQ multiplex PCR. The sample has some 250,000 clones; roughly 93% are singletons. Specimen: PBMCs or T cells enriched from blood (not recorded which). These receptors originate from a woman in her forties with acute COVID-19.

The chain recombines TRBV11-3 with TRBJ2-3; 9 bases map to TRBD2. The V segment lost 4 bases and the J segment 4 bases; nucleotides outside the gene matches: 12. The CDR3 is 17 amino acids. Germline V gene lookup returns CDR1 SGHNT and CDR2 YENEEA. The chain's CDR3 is CASSSTWREGGSDTQYF. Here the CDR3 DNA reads TGTGCCAGCAGCTCCACATGGCGGGAGGGCGGGTCAGATACGCAGTATTTT.

CDR3 region: CASSGDSDYGYTF. The DNA for the CDR3 is TGTGCCAGCTCAGGGGACAGTGACTATGGCTACACCTTC. V and J are TRBV18 and TRBJ1-2; 7 bases fit TRBD1. The ends lost 5 bases at V and 3 bases at J; junction bases unmatched: 3. Looked up from germline, CDR1 is KGHSH and CDR2 is LQKENI. CDR3 length equals 13 residues.

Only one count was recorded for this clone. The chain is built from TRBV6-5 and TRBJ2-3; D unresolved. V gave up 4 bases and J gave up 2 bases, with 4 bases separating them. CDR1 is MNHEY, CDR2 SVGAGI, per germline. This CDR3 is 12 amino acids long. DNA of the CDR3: TGTGCCAGCAGTTCCTACACAGATACGCAGTATTTT. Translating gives CASSSYTDTQYF.

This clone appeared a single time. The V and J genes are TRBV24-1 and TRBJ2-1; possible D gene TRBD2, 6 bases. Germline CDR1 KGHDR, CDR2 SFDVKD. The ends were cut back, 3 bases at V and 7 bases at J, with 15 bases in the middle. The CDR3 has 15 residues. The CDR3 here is CATSDTLTGSNEQFF. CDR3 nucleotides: TGTGCCACCAGTGATACACTAACCGGGAGTAATGAGCAGTTCTTC.

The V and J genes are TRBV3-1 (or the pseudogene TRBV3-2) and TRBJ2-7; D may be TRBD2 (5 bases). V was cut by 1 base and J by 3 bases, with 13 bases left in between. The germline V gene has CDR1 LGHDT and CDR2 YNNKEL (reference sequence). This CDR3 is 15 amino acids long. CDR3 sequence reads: CASSQGPSPSYEQYF. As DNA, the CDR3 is TGTGCCAGCAGCCAAGGGCCTAGCCCAAGCTACGAGCAGTACTTC.

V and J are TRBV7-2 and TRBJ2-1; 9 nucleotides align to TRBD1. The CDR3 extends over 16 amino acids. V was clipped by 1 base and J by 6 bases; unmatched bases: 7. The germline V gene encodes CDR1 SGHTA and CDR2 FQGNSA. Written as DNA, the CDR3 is TGTGCCAGCAGCTTAGGTACAGGGGGCGTTTTCAATGAGCAGTTCTTC. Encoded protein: CASSLGTGGVFNEQFF.

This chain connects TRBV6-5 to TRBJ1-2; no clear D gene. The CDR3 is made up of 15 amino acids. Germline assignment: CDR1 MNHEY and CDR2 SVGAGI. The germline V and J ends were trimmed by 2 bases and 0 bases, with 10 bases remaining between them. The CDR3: CASSYAAAANYGYTF. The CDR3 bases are TGTGCCAGCAGTTACGCGGCAGCCGCTAACTATGGCTACACCTTC.

The CDR3 nucleotides are TGTGCCAGCAGCTTCCCAGGGGGCAACAATGAGCAGTTCTTC. Protein sequence: CASSFPGGNNEQFF. The chain has TRBV5-6 and TRBJ2-1; 8 bases match TRBD1. The V gene's germline CDR1 is SGHDT and CDR2 YYEEEE. The CDR3 runs 14 residues. V gave up 2 bases and J gave up 5 bases; unmatched junction bases: 3.

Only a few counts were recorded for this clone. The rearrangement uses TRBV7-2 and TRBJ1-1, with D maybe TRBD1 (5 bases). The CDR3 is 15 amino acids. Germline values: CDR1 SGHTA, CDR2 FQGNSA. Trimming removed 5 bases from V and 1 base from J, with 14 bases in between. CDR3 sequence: CASSHAMTANTEAFF. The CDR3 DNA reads TGTGCCAGCAGCCATGCGATGACAGCGAACACTGAAGCTTTCTTT.

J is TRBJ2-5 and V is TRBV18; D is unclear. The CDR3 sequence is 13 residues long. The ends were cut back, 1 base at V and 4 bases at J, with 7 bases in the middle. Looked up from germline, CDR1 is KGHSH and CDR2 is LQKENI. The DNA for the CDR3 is TGTGCCAGCTCACCACAGGAGACAGAGACCCAGTACTTC. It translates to CASSPQETETQYF.

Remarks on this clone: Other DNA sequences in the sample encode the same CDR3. Here the CDR3 DNA reads TGTGCCAGCAGTGTGGGCAGGGGGTACGAGCAGTACTTC. Its protein is CASSVGRGYEQYF. The chain couples TRBV2 to TRBJ2-7; 7 bases are a match to TRBD1. Trimming at V came to 4 bases and at J to 4 bases, leaving 4 bases not matched to a gene. Germline V gene lookup returns CDR1 SNHLY and CDR2 FYNNEI. The CDR3 runs 13 residues. Filled out from reference TRBV2 and TRBJ2-7, the complete variable domain reads EPEVTQTPSHQVTQMGQEVILRCVPISNHLYFYWYRQILGQKVEFLVSFYNNEISEKSEIFDDQFSVERPDGSNFTLKIRSTKLEDSAMYFCASSVGRGYEQYFGPGTRLTVT.

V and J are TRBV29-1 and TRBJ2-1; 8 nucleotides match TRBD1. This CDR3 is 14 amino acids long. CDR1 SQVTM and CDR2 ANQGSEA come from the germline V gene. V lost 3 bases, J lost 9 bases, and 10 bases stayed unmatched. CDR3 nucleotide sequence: TGCAGCGTTGATGGGCAGGGGGCGAGGGTTGAGCAGTTCTTC. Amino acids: CSVDGQGARVEQFF.

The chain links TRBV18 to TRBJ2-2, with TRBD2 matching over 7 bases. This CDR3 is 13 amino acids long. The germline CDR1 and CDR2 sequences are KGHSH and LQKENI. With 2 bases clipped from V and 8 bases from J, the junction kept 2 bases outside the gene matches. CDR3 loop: CASSPMRGGELFF. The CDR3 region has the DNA TGTGCCAGCTCACCAATGCGGGGGGGGGAGCTGTTTTTT.

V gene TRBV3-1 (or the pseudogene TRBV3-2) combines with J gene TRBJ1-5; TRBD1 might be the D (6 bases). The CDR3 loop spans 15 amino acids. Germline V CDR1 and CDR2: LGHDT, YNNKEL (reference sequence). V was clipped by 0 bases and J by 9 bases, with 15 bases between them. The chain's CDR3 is CASSQDAGGARPQHF. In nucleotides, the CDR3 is TGTGCCAGCAGCCAAGATGCGGGGGGGGCGAGGCCCCAGCATTTT.

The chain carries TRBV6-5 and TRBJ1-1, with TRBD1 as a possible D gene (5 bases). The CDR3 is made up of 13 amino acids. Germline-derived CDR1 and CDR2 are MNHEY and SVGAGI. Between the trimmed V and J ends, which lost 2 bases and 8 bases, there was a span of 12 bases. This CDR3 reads CASSYDPGGEAFF. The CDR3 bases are TGTGCCAGCAGTTACGACCCCGGGGGGGAAGCTTTCTTT.

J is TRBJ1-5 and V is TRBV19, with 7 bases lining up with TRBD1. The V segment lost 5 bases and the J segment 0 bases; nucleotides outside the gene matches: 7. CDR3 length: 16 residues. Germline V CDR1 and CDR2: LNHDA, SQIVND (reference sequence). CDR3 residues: CASSLRQGYSNQPQHF. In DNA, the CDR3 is TGTGCCAGTAGTTTGAGACAGGGCTATAGCAATCAGCCCCAGCATTTT.

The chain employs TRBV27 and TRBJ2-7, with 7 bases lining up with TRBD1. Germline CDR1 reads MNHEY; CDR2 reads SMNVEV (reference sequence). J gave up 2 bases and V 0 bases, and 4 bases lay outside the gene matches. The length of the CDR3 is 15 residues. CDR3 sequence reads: CASSLSLGTAYEQYF. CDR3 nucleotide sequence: TGTGCCAGCAGTTTATCCTTGGGGACAGCCTACGAGCAGTACTTC.

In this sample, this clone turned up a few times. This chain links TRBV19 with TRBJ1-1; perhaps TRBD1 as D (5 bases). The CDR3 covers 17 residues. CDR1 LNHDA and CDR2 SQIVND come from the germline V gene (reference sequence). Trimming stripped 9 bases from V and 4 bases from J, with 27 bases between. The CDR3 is CASTKQRAGRLSTEAFF. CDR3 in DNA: TGTGCCAGCACAAAACAGCGGGCAGGGAGGTTGAGCACTGAAGCTTTCTTT. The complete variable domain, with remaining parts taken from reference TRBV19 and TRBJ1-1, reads DGGITQSPKYLFRKEGQNVTLSCEQNLNHDAMYWYRQDPGQGLRLIYYSQIVNDFQKGDIAEGYSVSREKKESFPLTVTSAQKNPTAFYLCASTKQRAGRLSTEAFFGQGTRLTVV.

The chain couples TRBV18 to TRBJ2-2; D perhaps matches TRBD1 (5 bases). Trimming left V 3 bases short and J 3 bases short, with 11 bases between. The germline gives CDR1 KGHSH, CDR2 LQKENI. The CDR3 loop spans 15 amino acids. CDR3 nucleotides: TGTGCCAGCTCACCCGCCATGACAGACACCGGGGAGCTGTTTTTT. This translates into CASSPAMTDTGELFF.

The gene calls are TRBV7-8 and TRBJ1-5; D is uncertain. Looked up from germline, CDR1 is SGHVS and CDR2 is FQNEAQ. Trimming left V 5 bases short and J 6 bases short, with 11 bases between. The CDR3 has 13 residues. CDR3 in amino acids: CASSLIFSQPQHF. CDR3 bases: TGTGCCAGCAGCCTGATTTTCAGTCAGCCCCAGCATTTT. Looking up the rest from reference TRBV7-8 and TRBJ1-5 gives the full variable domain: GAGVSQSPRYKVAKRGQDVALRCDPISGHVSLFWYQQALGQGPEFLTYFQNEAQLDKSGLPSDRFFAERPEGSVSTLKIQRTQQEDSAVYLCASSLIFSQPQHFGDGTRLSIL.

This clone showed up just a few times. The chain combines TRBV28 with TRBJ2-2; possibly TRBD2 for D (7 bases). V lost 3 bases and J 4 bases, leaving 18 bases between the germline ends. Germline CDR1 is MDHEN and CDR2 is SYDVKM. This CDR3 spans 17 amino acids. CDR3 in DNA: TGTGCCAGCAGTTTCCCCAGGGGAGGGCGGGGCACCGGGGAGCTGTTTTTT. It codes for CASSFPRGGRGTGELFF.

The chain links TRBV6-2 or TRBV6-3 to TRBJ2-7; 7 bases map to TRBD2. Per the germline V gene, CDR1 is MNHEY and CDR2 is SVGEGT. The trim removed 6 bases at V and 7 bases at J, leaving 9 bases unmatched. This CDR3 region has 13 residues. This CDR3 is CASSTPAGREQYF. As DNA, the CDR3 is TGTGCCAGCAGCACACCAGCGGGACGAGAGCAGTACTTC.

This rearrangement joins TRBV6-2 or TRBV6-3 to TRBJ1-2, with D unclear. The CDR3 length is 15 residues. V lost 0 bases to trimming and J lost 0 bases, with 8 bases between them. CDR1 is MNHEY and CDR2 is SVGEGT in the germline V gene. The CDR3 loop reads CASSYSNIANYGYTF. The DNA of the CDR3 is TGTGCCAGCAGTTACTCGAATATAGCTAACTATGGCTACACCTTC.

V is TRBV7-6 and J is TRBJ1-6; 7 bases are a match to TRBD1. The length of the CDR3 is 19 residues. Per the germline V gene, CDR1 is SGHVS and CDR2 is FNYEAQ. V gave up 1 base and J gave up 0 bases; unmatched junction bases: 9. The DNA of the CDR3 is TGTGCCAGCAGCTTAGAATCGGCAGGGGGGAGCTCCTATAATTCACCCCTCCACTTT. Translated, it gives CASSLESAGGSSYNSPLHF.

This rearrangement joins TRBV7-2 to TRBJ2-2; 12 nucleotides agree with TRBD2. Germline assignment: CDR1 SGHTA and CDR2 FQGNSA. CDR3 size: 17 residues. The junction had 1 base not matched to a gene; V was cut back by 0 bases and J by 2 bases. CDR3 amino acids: CASSLAGLAGNTGELFF. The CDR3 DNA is TGTGCCAGCAGCTTAGCGGGACTAGCGGGTAACACCGGGGAGCTGTTTTTT.

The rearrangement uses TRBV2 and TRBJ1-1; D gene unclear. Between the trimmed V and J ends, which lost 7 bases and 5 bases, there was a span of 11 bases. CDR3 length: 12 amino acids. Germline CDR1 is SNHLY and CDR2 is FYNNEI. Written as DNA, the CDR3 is TGTGCCAGCAACCGGTTTAAGACTGAAGCTTTCTTT. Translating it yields CASNRFKTEAFF. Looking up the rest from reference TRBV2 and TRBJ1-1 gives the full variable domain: EPEVTQTPSHQVTQMGQEVILRCVPISNHLYFYWYRQILGQKVEFLVSFYNNEISEKSEIFDDQFSVERPDGSNFTLKIRSTKLEDSAMYFCASNRFKTEAFFGQGTRLTVV.

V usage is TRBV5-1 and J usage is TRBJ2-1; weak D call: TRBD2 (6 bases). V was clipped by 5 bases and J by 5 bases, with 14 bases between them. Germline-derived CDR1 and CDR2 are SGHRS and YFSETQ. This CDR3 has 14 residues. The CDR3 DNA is TGCGCCAGCAGAACGGGGGAAAGAAACAATGAGCAGTTCTTC. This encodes CASRTGERNNEQFF. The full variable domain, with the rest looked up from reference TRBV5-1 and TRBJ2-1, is KAGVTQTPRYLIKTRGQQVTLSCSPISGHRSVSWYQQTPGQGLQFLFEYFSETQRNKGNFPGRFSGRQFSNSRSEMNVSTLELGDSALYLCASRTGERNNEQFFGPGTRLTVL.

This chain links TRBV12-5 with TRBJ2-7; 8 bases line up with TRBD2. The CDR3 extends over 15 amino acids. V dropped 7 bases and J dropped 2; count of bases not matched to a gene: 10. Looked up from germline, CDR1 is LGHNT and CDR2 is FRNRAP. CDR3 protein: CASEPSGSTAYEQYF. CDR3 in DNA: TGTGCTAGTGAACCCAGCGGGAGTACTGCCTACGAGCAGTACTTC.